Sequencing of this T cell receptor beta chain was carried out in a study of T cell responses to AZD1222 COVID-19 vaccine. General observations from the study: Baseline seropositives among AZD1222 recipients totaled only six.

TCRdb keeps only in-frame clones here, not all; method: immunoSEQ multiplex PCR. This table holds roughly 110,000 clones, about 93% found once. Germline CDR1 and CDR2: LNHDA and SQIVND (reference sequence). Trimming stripped 6 bases from V and 0 bases from J, with 7 bases between. The CDR3 covers 13 residues. This clone was seen a single time. Its antigen remains unidentified. The sequence was obtained from an adult who received the AZD1222 COVID-19 vaccine. The gene calls are TRBV19 and TRBJ2-3; D remains unclear. This sample comprised peripheral blood, obtained 28 days after the second AZD1222 dose. CDR3 DNA sequence: TGTGCCAGTAGCCAGGTGAGCACAGATACGCAGTATTTT. Its protein is CASSQVSTDTQYF.